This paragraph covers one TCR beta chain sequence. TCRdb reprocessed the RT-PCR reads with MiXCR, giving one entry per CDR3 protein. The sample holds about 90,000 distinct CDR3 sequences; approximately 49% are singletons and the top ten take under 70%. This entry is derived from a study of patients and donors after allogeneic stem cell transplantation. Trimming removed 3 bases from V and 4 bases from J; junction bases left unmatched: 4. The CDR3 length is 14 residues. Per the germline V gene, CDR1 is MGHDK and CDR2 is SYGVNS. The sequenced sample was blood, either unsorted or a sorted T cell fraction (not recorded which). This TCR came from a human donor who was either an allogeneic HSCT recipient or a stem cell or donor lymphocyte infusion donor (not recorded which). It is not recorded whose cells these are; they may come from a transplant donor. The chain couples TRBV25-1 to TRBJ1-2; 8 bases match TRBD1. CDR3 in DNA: TGTGCCAGCAGTGAGACAGGGGTTGCCTATGGCTACACCTTC. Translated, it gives CASSETGVAYGYTF.